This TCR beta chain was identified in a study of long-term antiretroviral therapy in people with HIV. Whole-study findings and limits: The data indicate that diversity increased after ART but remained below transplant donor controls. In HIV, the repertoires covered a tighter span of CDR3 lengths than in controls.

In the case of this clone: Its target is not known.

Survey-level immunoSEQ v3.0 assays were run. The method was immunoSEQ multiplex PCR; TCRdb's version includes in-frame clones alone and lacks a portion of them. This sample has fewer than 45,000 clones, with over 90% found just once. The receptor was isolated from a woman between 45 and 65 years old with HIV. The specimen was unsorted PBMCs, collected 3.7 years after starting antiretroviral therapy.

CDR3 DNA sequence: TGTGCCAGCAGCTCTCGGACAGGCAATAGCAATCAGCCCCAGCATTTT. Amino acid sequence: CASSSRTGNSNQPQHF. The chain has TRBV5-5 and TRBJ1-5; 7 bases match TRBD1. Germline V gene sequence: CDR1 SGHKS, CDR2 YYEKEE (reference sequence). V shed 3 bases and J 0 bases; nucleotides not matched to a gene: 6. This CDR3 contains 16 residues. Based on the CDR3 plus reference TRBV5-5 and TRBJ1-5, the full variable domain is DAGVTQSPTHLIKTRGQQVTLRCSPISGHKSVSWYQQVLGQGPQFIFQYYEKEERGRGNFPDRFSARQFPNYSSELNVNALLLGDSALYLCASSSRTGNSNQPQHFGDGTRLSIL.